The 28 T cell receptor beta chains reported below all come from one sample, sequenced in a study of CD8 T cells in ankylosing spondylitis. TCRdb recomputed calls from the 5' RACE reads with MiXCR, one row per CDR3 protein. The sample has under 400,000 distinct CDR3 sequences, 9.5% to 13% seen once. The sample taken for sequencing was blood, either unsorted or a sorted T cell fraction (not recorded which). The receptors were gathered from a female donor with ankylosing spondylitis or in good health (not recorded which).

This clonotype showed up many times. The chain joins TRBV12-3 or TRBV12-4 to TRBJ1-5; no reliable D call. The ends were cut back, 8 bases at V and 9 bases at J, with 14 bases in the middle. The CDR3 is 12 amino acids. DNA of the CDR3: TGTGCCAGCCGGAAGGGCCTAGGGCCCCAGCATTTT. It yields the protein CASRKGLGPQHF.

This clonotype appeared many times. The chain has TRBV20-1 and TRBJ1-5, with 8 bases identical to TRBD1. The CDR3 extends over 13 amino acids. Germline trimming cut 6 bases from V and 7 bases from J; bases unmatched to any gene: 8. Germline CDR1 DFQATT, CDR2 SNEGSKA (reference sequence). The CDR3 reads CSARQGLRQPQHF. The CDR3 region has the DNA TGCAGTGCCAGACAGGGGTTGCGGCAGCCCCAGCATTTT.

This clonotype showed up many times. The chain uses TRBV5-1 and TRBJ2-1, with D unclear. The CDR3 sequence is 17 residues long. Per germline, CDR1 SGHRS and CDR2 YFSETQ. Trimming took 2 bases from V and 4 from J, leaving 19 bases between them. The CDR3 sequence is CASSFTPPQNGYNEQFF. CDR3 sequence (DNA): TGCGCCAGCAGCTTTACCCCGCCCCAGAACGGGTACAATGAGCAGTTCTTC. Full variable domain (rest looked up from reference TRBV5-1 and TRBJ2-1): KAGVTQTPRYLIKTRGQQVTLSCSPISGHRSVSWYQQTPGQGLQFLFEYFSETQRNKGNFPGRFSGRQFSNSRSEMNVSTLELGDSALYLCASSFTPPQNGYNEQFFGPGTRLTVL.

Many counts were recorded for this clonotype. CDR3 sequence (DNA): TGTGCCAGCAGCTTGCTGACGGACCCCAATCGTGGTGAGCAGTTCTTC. It is translated as CASSLLTDPNRGEQFF. The rearrangement joins TRBV5-4 to TRBJ2-1; the D is unclear. CDR3 length: 16 amino acids. CDR1 is SGHNT, CDR2 YYREEE, per germline (reference sequence). The ends were cut back, 1 base at V and 9 bases at J, with 20 bases in the middle.

Of note for this clonotype: A read error may be the cause here, since a much bigger clone is one base away. The V and J genes are TRBV5-1 and TRBJ2-1, with D perhaps being TRBD1 or TRBD2 (5 bases each). Germline lookup yields CDR1 SGHRS and CDR2 YFSETQ. The CDR3 contains 14 residues. CDR3 in DNA: TGCGCCAGCAGTCCCTCCGGGACGGTCAGTGAGCATTTCTTC. Protein: CASSPSGTVSEHFF.

This clonotype was counted many times. The chain employs TRBV5-1 and TRBJ2-3; TRBD2 matches 10 bases. The trim removed 4 bases at V and 6 bases at J, leaving 8 bases unmatched. The CDR3 consists of 15 residues. Looked up from germline, CDR1 is SGHRS and CDR2 is YFSETQ. The CDR3 protein is CASSGGLAFSDTQYF. Written as DNA, the CDR3 is TGCGCCAGCAGCGGGGGACTAGCGTTTTCCGATACGCAGTATTTT.

This chain uses TRBV24-1 with TRBJ2-5, with D maybe TRBD1 (6 bases). This CDR3 spans 16 amino acids. V was clipped by 5 bases and J by 1 base, with 16 bases between them. From germline, CDR1 is KGHDR and CDR2 SFDVKD. CDR3 nucleotides: TGTGCCACCAGTGGAGGGGGAGACCGATTCCAAGAGACCCAGTACTTC. It yields the protein CATSGGGDRFQETQYF.

This clonotype has ten or more counts. This chain connects TRBV12-3 or TRBV12-4 to TRBJ2-7; 8 positions match TRBD2. This CDR3 is 13 amino acids long. Germline trimming cut 5 bases from V and 3 bases from J; bases unmatched to any gene: 3. The CDR3 nucleotides are TGTGCCAGCAGTGCCCTAGCGGGCTACGAGCAGTACTTC. It is translated as CASSALAGYEQYF.

Only a few counts were recorded for this clonotype. The chain couples TRBV5-1 to TRBJ1-3; D uncertain. The CDR3 runs to 16 residues. V lost 3 bases to trimming and J lost 0 bases, with 13 bases between them. Germline CDR1 is SGHRS and CDR2 is YFSETQ. As DNA, the CDR3 is TGCGCCAGCAGCTCTCGGACTGGTAGCTCTGGAAACACCATATATTTT. Its protein is CASSSRTGSSGNTIYF.

CDR3 loop: CASRGQGSNQPQHF. The DNA of the CDR3 is TGTGCCAGTAGGGGACAGGGGAGCAATCAGCCCCAGCATTTT. This chain links TRBV19 with TRBJ1-5; TRBD1 agrees at 10 bases. The CDR3 is 14 amino acids. The V gene end was trimmed by 6 bases and the J gene end by 1 base; junction bases not matched to a gene: 0. Looked up from germline, CDR1 is LNHDA and CDR2 is SQIVND (reference sequence). Filled out from reference TRBV19 and TRBJ1-5, the complete variable domain reads DGGITQSPKYLFRKEGQNVTLSCEQNLNHDAMYWYRQDPGQGLRLIYYSQIVNDFQKGDIAEGYSVSREKKESFPLTVTSAQKNPTAFYLCASRGQGSNQPQHFGDGTRLSIL.

The sample holds many counts of this clonotype. The V and J genes are TRBV7-9 and TRBJ2-7; the D is unclear. In germline, CDR1 is SEHNR, CDR2 FQNEAQ (reference sequence). The CDR3 contains 13 residues. Trimming removed 3 bases from V and 1 base from J, with 7 bases in between. CDR3 nucleotide sequence: TGTGCCAGCAGCTTGTTCCTTTCCTACGAGCAGTACTTC. Amino acids: CASSLFLSYEQYF. Full variable domain (missing parts from reference TRBV7-9 and TRBJ2-7): DTGVSQNPRHKITKRGQNVTFRCDPISEHNRLYWYRQTLGQGPEFLTYFQNEAQLEKSRLLSDRFSAERPKGSFSTLEIQRTEQGDSAMYLCASSLFLSYEQYFGPGTRLTVT.

With respect to this clonotype: Just one base apart from a much larger clone, this may be a read error. The rearrangement joins TRBV28 to TRBJ2-2; D is tentatively TRBD1 or TRBD2 (5 bases each). Germline V gives CDR1 MDHEN, CDR2 SYDVKM. The CDR3 runs to 13 residues. Here the CDR3 reads CASSLWDTGKLFF. DNA of the CDR3: TGTGCCAGCAGTTTATGGGACACCGGGAAGCTGTTTTTT.

The gene calls are TRBV20-1 and TRBJ2-1; 10 nucleotides agree with TRBD2. With V trimmed by 4 bases and J by 5 bases, 2 bases remained unmatched. Germline V gene data show CDR1 as DFQATT and CDR2 as SNEGSKA (reference sequence). The CDR3 consists of 13 residues. CDR3 in DNA: TGCAGTGCTACAACTAGCGGGAACAATGAGCAGTTCTTC. Translating it yields CSATTSGNNEQFF.

This clonotype was recorded a few times. The chain is built from TRBV5-1 and TRBJ2-1; D is ambiguous. Trimming stripped 4 bases from V and 9 bases from J, with 8 bases between. CDR1 and CDR2 (germline): SGHRS, YFSETQ. The CDR3 is 11 residues long. The CDR3 loop reads CASSASGEQFF. The CDR3 DNA reads as TGCGCCAGCAGCGCGTCGGGTGAGCAGTTCTTC.

The rearrangement joins TRBV30 to TRBJ2-1; no reliable D call. In germline, CDR1 is GTSNPN, CDR2 SVGIG (reference sequence). The CDR3 covers 13 residues. Trimming stripped 0 bases from V and 6 bases from J, with 9 bases between. The chain's CDR3 is CAWSVQLLNEQFF. DNA for the CDR3: TGTGCCTGGAGTGTACAACTGCTCAATGAGCAGTTCTTC.

The V call is TRBV27, the J call TRBJ2-4; TRBD1 aligns across 9 bases. In germline, CDR1 is MNHEY, CDR2 SMNVEV (reference sequence). The CDR3 runs 16 residues. V dropped 1 base and J dropped 5; count of bases not matched to a gene: 6. The CDR3 coding sequence is TGTGCCAGCAGTTTATTGGGACAGGGAAAGGAAAACATTCAGTACTTC. Protein product: CASSLLGQGKENIQYF.

This clonotype was observed a handful of times. CDR3: CASSLSGGTGNEQFF. CDR3 coding DNA: TGTGCCAGCAGCTTAAGCGGGGGAACAGGGAATGAGCAGTTCTTC. This chain connects TRBV7-9 to TRBJ2-1; 8 bases are shared with TRBD2. CDR1 and CDR2 (germline): SEHNR, FQNEAQ (reference sequence). Trimming took 2 bases from V and 7 from J; bases not matched to a gene: 7. CDR3 length: 15 residues.

The V and J genes are TRBV7-8 and TRBJ2-5; TRBD1 matches at 7 bases. The CDR3 extends over 15 amino acids. V lost 1 base, J lost 10 bases, and 12 bases stayed unmatched. Germline lookup yields CDR1 SGHVS and CDR2 FQNEAQ. CDR3 region: CASSLGSGQVLIQYF. The DNA for the CDR3 is TGTGCCAGCAGCTTAGGGAGTGGACAGGTTCTGATCCAGTACTTC.

The sample holds a few counts of this clonotype. This rearrangement joins TRBV7-2 to TRBJ2-2; weak D call: TRBD1 (5 bases). CDR1 and CDR2 from the germline V gene are SGHTA and FQGNSA. V shed 1 base and J shed 3 bases, with 12 bases lying between them. The CDR3 runs 16 residues. CDR3 coding DNA: TGTGCCAGCAGCTTAGTTCCGAGCAGGGACACCGGGGAGCTGTTTTTT. Translating it yields CASSLVPSRDTGELFF.

The chain joins TRBV28 to TRBJ2-6; D is unclear. In germline, CDR1 is MDHEN, CDR2 SYDVKM. V gave up 2 bases and J gave up 0 bases, with 11 bases separating them. The CDR3 runs 17 residues. The CDR3: CASSLVRPTSGANVLTF. CDR3 in DNA: TGTGCCAGCAGTTTAGTGCGGCCGACCTCTGGGGCCAACGTCCTGACTTTC.

This clonotype has a count of ten or more. The genes are TRBV5-1 and TRBJ2-3, with 7 bases aligning to TRBD1. V lost 5 bases and J lost 0; bases outside the gene matches: 6. The CDR3 length is 15 residues. Germline V gene data show CDR1 as SGHRS and CDR2 as YFSETQ. CDR3 amino acids: CASSRDRASTDTQYF. Written as DNA, the CDR3 is TGCGCCAGCAGTCGTGACAGGGCGAGCACAGATACGCAGTATTTT.

There are many counts of this clonotype. This rearrangement joins TRBV20-1 to TRBJ1-2; D may be TRBD1 (5 bases). The CDR3 runs to 12 residues. Germline V lookup: CDR1 DFQATT, CDR2 SNEGSKA (reference sequence). Trimming took 6 bases from V and 2 from J, leaving 10 bases between them. The CDR3 DNA reads as TGCAGTGCGCTGACAGAAAACTATGGCTACACCTTC. It yields the protein CSALTENYGYTF.

This clonotype has a count of ten or more. The chain links TRBV7-2 to TRBJ2-7; D uncertain. Germline values: CDR1 SGHTA, CDR2 FQGNSA. V was shortened by 1 base and J by 9 bases, with 13 bases between the two germline ends. This CDR3 spans 13 amino acids. For the CDR3, the DNA is TGTGCCAGCAGCTTAGAAGTGGCAATAGGGCAGTACTTC. Protein product: CASSLEVAIGQYF.

In this sample, this clonotype turned up many times. The V gene is TRBV6-2 or TRBV6-3, the J gene TRBJ1-5, with D possibly being TRBD1 (6 bases). CDR1 and CDR2 from the germline V gene are MNHEY and SVGEGT. V lost 0 bases and J 4 bases, leaving 13 bases between the germline ends. The length of the CDR3 is 16 residues. The CDR3 is CASSYSLDRGNQPQHF. CDR3 nucleotide sequence: TGTGCCAGCAGTTACTCCCTGGACAGAGGAAATCAGCCCCAGCATTTT.

The table lists this clonotype with a few counts. The genes are TRBV5-1 and TRBJ1-1; D is possibly TRBD1 (6 bases). Germline assignment: CDR1 SGHRS and CDR2 YFSETQ. The germline V and J ends were trimmed by 3 bases and 6 bases, with 18 bases remaining between them. The CDR3 contains 15 residues. The CDR3: CASSYLGLEGAEAFF. The DNA of the CDR3 is TGCGCCAGCAGCTACCTGGGCCTCGAGGGGGCTGAAGCTTTCTTT.

This clonotype was found many times. This chain links TRBV7-9 with TRBJ2-2; D possibly corresponds to TRBD1 (6 bases). This CDR3 region has 15 residues. The germline V gene encodes CDR1 SEHNR and CDR2 FQNEAQ (reference sequence). V lost 7 bases and J lost 1, with 13 bases in between. The DNA for the CDR3 is TGTGCCAGCATGCCCCAGGACAGGAACACCGGGGAGCTGTTTTTT. It codes for CASMPQDRNTGELFF.

There are many counts of this clonotype. This chain connects TRBV24-1 to TRBJ1-2; TRBD1 is a possible D gene (5 bases). Per the germline V gene, CDR1 is KGHDR and CDR2 is SFDVKD. Trimming took off 6 bases at V and 4 bases at J, with 17 bases between the two ends. The CDR3 contains 15 residues. The CDR3 loop is CATSPSGILGYGYTF. CDR3 sequence (DNA): TGTGCCACCAGTCCTTCAGGGATCCTTGGCTATGGCTACACCTTC.

The table lists this clonotype with many counts. The V and J genes are TRBV6-1 and TRBJ1-1; 8 nucleotides line up with TRBD1. The germline CDR1 and CDR2 sequences are MNHNS and SASEGT. There are 15 residues in the CDR3. V dropped 5 bases and J dropped 6; count of bases not matched to a gene: 11. The CDR3 here is CASSPRYRGEAEAFF. CDR3 bases: TGTGCCAGCAGTCCCCGGTACAGGGGGGAGGCTGAAGCTTTCTTT.